These 23 T cell receptor beta chains were all obtained from the same sample, sequenced in a study of cytomegalovirus exposure and HLA in healthy donors. Primers for the PCR totalled 60 Vbeta and 13 Jbeta. Clones were read by immunoSEQ multiplex PCR, and TCRdb kept only the in-frame ones, dropping some. Among some 110,000 clones listed, about 70% were seen once. The sequenced material came from PBMCs. The source of these receptors is a man younger than 40 in good health and CMV-seropositive.

This chain joins TRBV27 and TRBJ1-1, with TRBD1 matching over 9 bases. After removal of 5 bases from V and 0 bases from J, the junction contained 7 bases not matched to a gene. The CDR3 is 16 amino acids. Per germline, CDR1 MNHEY and CDR2 SMNVEV (reference sequence). In DNA form, the CDR3 reads TGTGCCAGCAGTGGCGGACAGGGGAAAATGAACACTGAAGCTTTCTTT. Its protein is CASSGGQGKMNTEAFF.

The chain is built from TRBV7-6 and TRBJ1-5; 8 nucleotides agree with TRBD1. The CDR3 runs 15 residues. The germline V gene has CDR1 SGHVS and CDR2 FNYEAQ. Trimming at V came to 5 bases and at J to 7 bases, leaving 10 bases not matched to a gene. In nucleotides, the CDR3 is TGTGCCAGCAGCGCTGAAGGACAGGGAGGCCAGCCCCAGCATTTT. Translation: CASSAEGQGGQPQHF.

The sample holds one count of this clone. This CDR3 is missing its conserved last phenylalanine or tryptophan, likely due to a read error. This rearrangement joins TRBV10-3 to TRBJ2-4, with 9 positions matching TRBD1. The CDR3 runs to 17 residues. J lost 2 bases, V lost 0 bases, and 5 bases had no gene match. Germline V CDR1 and CDR2: ENHRY, SYGVKD. CDR3 nucleotide sequence: TGTGCCATCAGTGAGTCCTGGGACAGGGTAACCAAAAACATTCAGTACCTC. This codes for CAISESWDRVTKNIQYL.

The chain uses TRBV27 and TRBJ2-7; 9 bases line up with TRBD1. CDR1 is MNHEY and CDR2 is SMNVEV in the germline V gene (reference sequence). The CDR3 consists of 14 residues. With V trimmed by 4 bases and J by 3 bases, 4 bases remained unmatched. Here the CDR3 reads CASSYRDRDYEQYF. CDR3 sequence (DNA): TGTGCCAGCAGTTACCGGGACAGGGACTACGAGCAGTACTTC.

This clone came up a few times. The chain recombines TRBV4-1 with TRBJ1-2; 12 bases map to TRBD1. Germline CDR1 MGHRA, CDR2 YSYEKL. Trimming took 4 bases from V and 8 from J; bases not matched to a gene: 17. This CDR3 region has 18 residues. For the CDR3, the DNA is TGCGCCAGCAGCCCGCTCGGGACAGGGGGCACCATAGATCGAGGCTACACCTTC. It is translated as CASSPLGTGGTIDRGYTF.

CDR3 sequence (DNA): TGTGCCAGCAAGAATAGCGCCTACACAGATACGCAGTATTTT. Translation: CASKNSAYTDTQYF. The V and J genes are TRBV6-1 and TRBJ2-3, with D possibly matching TRBD2 (5 bases). Germline V CDR1 and CDR2: MNHNS, SASEGT. The CDR3 spans 14 residues. The V end lost 7 bases, the J end lost 2 bases, and 13 bases lay between the germline ends.

The rearrangement joins TRBV6-7 to TRBJ2-7, with D possibly being TRBD2 (5 bases). TRBV6-7 is annotated as an ORF whose role is uncertain. V lost 2 bases to trimming and J lost 2 bases, with 19 bases between them. CDR3 length equals 17 residues. This CDR3 reads CASSYPPVTRRTYEQYF. The DNA for the CDR3 is TGTGCCAGCAGTTACCCGCCTGTTACGCGGAGGACCTACGAGCAGTACTTC.

As to this clone: The junction and the germline gene differ at one end; a read error may be behind it. Other DNA sequences in this specimen translate into the identical CDR3. The V and J genes are TRBV6-1 and TRBJ2-7; 8 bases are shared with TRBD1. Germline CDR1 MNHNS, CDR2 SASEGT. The CDR3 loop spans 15 amino acids. The CDR3 DNA follows: TGCGCCAGCAGTGTTGGACAGGGAATCCCCTACGAGCAGTACTTC. It codes for CASSVGQGIPYEQYF.

The gene calls are TRBV2 and TRBJ1-5; the match to TRBD1 covers 9 bases. The CDR3 runs to 14 residues. The junction had 7 bases not matched to a gene; V was cut back by 6 bases and J by 7 bases. Germline V gives CDR1 SNHLY, CDR2 FYNNEI. The chain's CDR3 is CASRAPGQGQPQHF. Written as DNA, the CDR3 is TGTGCCAGCAGAGCTCCGGGACAGGGCCAGCCCCAGCATTTT.

The rearrangement uses TRBV28 and TRBJ1-2; perhaps TRBD1 as D (6 bases). V was cut by 5 bases and J by 3 bases, with 10 bases left in between. Germline CDR1 reads MDHEN; CDR2 reads SYDVKM. The CDR3 consists of 13 residues. The CDR3: CASSGGQDYGYTF. CDR3 in DNA: TGTGCCAGCAGTGGGGGACAAGACTATGGCTACACCTTC.

The V gene is TRBV6-1, the J gene TRBJ2-2, with D possibly matching TRBD2 (6 bases). The CDR3 runs 15 residues. Germline CDR1 MNHNS, CDR2 SASEGT. V lost 10 bases and J lost 2, with 17 bases in between. This chain's CDR3 is CATKRVRANTGELFF. CDR3 bases: TGTGCCACGAAGCGGGTCAGAGCTAACACCGGGGAGCTGTTTTTT.

V is TRBV4-1 and J is TRBJ2-1; 9 nucleotides line up with TRBD1. The germline CDR1 and CDR2 sequences are MGHRA and YSYEKL. With 2 bases clipped from V and 3 bases from J, the junction kept 5 bases outside the gene matches. The length of the CDR3 is 16 residues. The CDR3 DNA sequence: TGCGCCAGCAGCCAACCCGGACAGGGGCACTACAATGAGCAGTTCTTC. Protein sequence: CASSQPGQGHYNEQFF.

The rearrangement joins TRBV7-9 to TRBJ2-2, with a tentative D call TRBD2 (5 bases). There are 14 residues in the CDR3. Germline CDR1 reads SEHNR; CDR2 reads FQNEAQ (reference sequence). Trimming took off 5 bases at V and 2 bases at J, with 9 bases between the two ends. The CDR3 spells CASSPAVNTGELFF. The CDR3 DNA reads TGTGCCAGCAGCCCAGCGGTTAACACCGGGGAGCTGTTTTTT.

This chain links TRBV18 with TRBJ2-1; 7 positions agree with TRBD1. Germline V CDR1 and CDR2: KGHSH, LQKENI. The CDR3 is 14 residues long. With 0 bases clipped from V and 6 bases from J, the junction kept 2 bases outside the gene matches. Here the CDR3 DNA reads TGTGCCAGCTCACCACCGACAGGGATCAATGAGCAGTTCTTC. Protein: CASSPPTGINEQFF.

The chain couples TRBV9 to TRBJ2-1; TRBD2 matches 9 bases. Per germline, CDR1 SGDLS and CDR2 YYNGEE. The CDR3 has 15 residues. J lost 4 bases, V lost 0 bases, and 2 bases had no gene match. The CDR3 DNA sequence: TGTGCCAGCAGCGTAGGGCGGGGGGGTTACAATGAGCAGTTCTTC. Translation: CASSVGRGGYNEQFF.

CDR3 sequence reads: CASSLADRGYDEQYF. The CDR3 DNA sequence: TGTGCCAGCAGCTTGGCTGACAGGGGGTACGACGAGCAGTACTTC. The V and J genes are TRBV5-4 and TRBJ2-5, with 9 bases that match TRBD1. The tail of the sequence fits TRBJ2-7 better, so the J call may be wrong. In germline, CDR1 is SGHNT, CDR2 YYREEE (reference sequence). The CDR3 sequence is 15 residues long.

This sequence joins TRBV14 and TRBJ2-3, with D maybe TRBD2 (5 bases). The CDR3 consists of 14 residues. Deletions cut 3 bases from V and 4 bases from J, with 11 bases between. Per germline, CDR1 SGHDN and CDR2 FVKESK. CDR3 coding DNA: TGTGCCAGCAGCCAGTCTGTGAGGGCAGATACGCAGTATTTT. This translates into CASSQSVRADTQYF.

V usage is TRBV5-1 and J usage is TRBJ2-1; 12 nucleotides match TRBD2. J was trimmed by 6 bases and V by 3 bases; bases with no gene match: 7. This CDR3 contains 16 residues. CDR1 is SGHRS and CDR2 is YFSETQ in the germline V gene. The CDR3 bases are TGCGCCAGCAGCTCCTCACTAGCGGGGGGCTCCAATGAGCAGTTCTTC. Its protein is CASSSSLAGGSNEQFF.

The chain couples TRBV25-1 to TRBJ2-2; TRBD2 might be the D (7 bases). Germline values: CDR1 MGHDK, CDR2 SYGVNS. Trimming took off 5 bases at V and 2 bases at J, with 15 bases between the two ends. The CDR3 has 16 amino acids. The CDR3 loop reads CASSHQGGVNTGELFF. In DNA, the CDR3 is TGTGCCAGCAGTCATCAAGGGGGGGTAAACACCGGGGAGCTGTTTTTT.

V is TRBV10-1 and J is TRBJ2-2; D possibly corresponds to TRBD2 (5 bases). The length of the CDR3 is 13 residues. Deletions cut 3 bases from V and 6 bases from J, with 8 bases between. Germline V gene lookup returns CDR1 WNHNN and CDR2 SYGVQD (reference sequence). For the CDR3, the DNA is TGCGCCAGCAGTGACAGCGGTCCCGGGGAGCTGTTTTTT. It translates to CASSDSGPGELFF.

The V and J genes are TRBV11-3 and TRBJ2-2, with D perhaps TRBD1 (5 bases). The V gene lost 0 bases and the J gene lost 0 bases, with 8 bases spanning the gap. CDR1 SGHNT and CDR2 YENEEA come from the germline V gene. This CDR3 spans 16 amino acids. In nucleotides, the CDR3 is TGTGCCAGCAGCTTAGATAGGGGCGCGAACACCGGGGAGCTGTTTTTT. It translates to CASSLDRGANTGELFF. Full variable domain (missing parts from reference TRBV11-3 and TRBJ2-2): EAGVVQSPRYKIIEKKQPVAFWCNPISGHNTLYWYLQNLGQGPELLIRYENEEAVDDSQLPKDRFSAERLKGVDSTLKIQPAELGDSAVYLCASSLDRGANTGELFFGEGSRLTVL.

This chain connects TRBV15 to TRBJ1-2; possible D gene TRBD1, 6 bases. CDR1 is LNHNV and CDR2 is YYDKDF in the germline V gene (reference sequence). The length of the CDR3 is 13 residues. Trimming shortened V by 1 base and J by 9 bases, and 12 bases separated the two germline ends. CDR3 DNA sequence: TGTGCCACCAGCAGAGTACAGGGTCGCAGCTACACCTTC. It yields the protein CATSRVQGRSYTF.

This clone was recorded only once. The gene calls are TRBV6-5 and TRBJ2-2; 10 nucleotides match TRBD1. V was pared by 7 bases and J by 6 bases, with 5 bases of the junction left unmatched. The CDR3 sequence is 14 residues long. The V gene's germline CDR1 is MNHEY and CDR2 SVGAGI. CDR3 bases: TGTGCCAGCACCGCGACAGGGGGCCCCGGGGAGCTGTTTTTT. It codes for CASTATGGPGELFF.